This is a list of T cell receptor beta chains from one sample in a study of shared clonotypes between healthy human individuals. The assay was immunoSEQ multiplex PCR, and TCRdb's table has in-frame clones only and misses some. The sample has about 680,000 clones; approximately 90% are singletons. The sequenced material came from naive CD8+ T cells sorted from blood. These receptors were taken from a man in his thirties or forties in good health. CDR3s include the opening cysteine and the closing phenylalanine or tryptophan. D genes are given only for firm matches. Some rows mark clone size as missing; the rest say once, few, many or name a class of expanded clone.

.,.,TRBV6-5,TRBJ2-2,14,TGTGCCAGCAGTTACTCGATTGGGGCCGGGGAGCTGTTTTTT,CASSYSIGAGELFF
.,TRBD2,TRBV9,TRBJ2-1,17,TGTGCCAGCAGCGCAGATGGTGAGACTAGCTTGAGGGGTGAGCAGTTCTTC,CASSADGETSLRGEQFF
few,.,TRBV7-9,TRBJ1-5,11,TGTGCCGGAGGTTTTGATCAGCCCCAGCATTTT,CAGGFDQPQHF
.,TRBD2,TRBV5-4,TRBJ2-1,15,TGTGCCAGCAGTGGTGTAATGGAGCGGGAGGATGAGCAGTTCTTC,CASSGVMEREDEQFF
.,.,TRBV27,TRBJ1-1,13,TGTGCCAGCAGCCGATCCCCGGGCCTTGAAGCTTTCTTT,CASSRSPGLEAFF
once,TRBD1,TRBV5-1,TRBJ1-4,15,TGCGCCAGCAGCCCGGACAGGGCAACTAATGAAAAACTGTTTTTT,CASSPDRATNEKLFF
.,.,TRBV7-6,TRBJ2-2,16,TGTGCCAGCAGCTTAGGGGGCCGAGAGGGCACCGGGGAGCTGTTTTTT,CASSLGGREGTGELFF
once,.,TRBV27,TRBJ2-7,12,TGTGCCAGCAGCGCGGGTGGCTACGAGCAGTACTTC,CASSAGGYEQYF
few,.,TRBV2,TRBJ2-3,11,TGTGCCAGCGGCCCAACAGATACGCAGTATTTT,CASGPTDTQYF
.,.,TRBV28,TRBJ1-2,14,TGTGCCAGCAGTTTATATCAGGGTGCCTATGGCTACACCTTC,CASSLYQGAYGYTF
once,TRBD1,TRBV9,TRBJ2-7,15,TGTGCCAGCAGCCCCGGGACAGGGGTTACCTACGAGCAGTACTTC,CASSPGTGVTYEQYF
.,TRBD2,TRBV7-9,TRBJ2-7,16,TGTGCCAGCAGCCCATTACTAGCGTCGGATGACTACGAGCAGTACTTC,CASSPLLASDDYEQYF
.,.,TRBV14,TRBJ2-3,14,TGTGCCAGCAGCCAAGAGGGAACGGGACCCCCGCCGTATTTT,CASSQEGTGPPPYF
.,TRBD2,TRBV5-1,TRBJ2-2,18,TGCGCCAGCAGCCTTCACCTGACTAGCGGGAGTAAGACCGGGGAGCTGTTTTTT,CASSLHLTSGSKTGELFF
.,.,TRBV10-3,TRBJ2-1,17,TGTGCCATCAGTGAGTCTGGAGTAGGGCAGGGCTACAATGAGCAGTTCTTC,CAISESGVGQGYNEQFF
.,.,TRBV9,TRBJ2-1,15,TGTGCCAGCAGCGTAGAAGGGGAGGCCTACAATGAGCAGTTCTTC,CASSVEGEAYNEQFF
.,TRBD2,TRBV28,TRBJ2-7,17,TGTGCCAGCAGTTTATCCCTCAGCGGGGCAAGCTCCTACGAGCAGTACTTC,CASSLSLSGASSYEQYF
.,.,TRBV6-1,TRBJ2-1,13,TGTGCCACCCCAGGGAGCTCCTACAATGAGCAGTTCTTC,CATPGSSYNEQFF
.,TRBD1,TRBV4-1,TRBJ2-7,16,TGCGCCAGCAGCCAGGACCCCGGGACAGGGTCCTACGAGCAGTACTTC,CASSQDPGTGSYEQYF
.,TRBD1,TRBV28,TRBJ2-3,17,TGTGCCAGCAGTTTGGAGACAGGGGTTTCGGGTGAAGATACGCAGTATTTT,CASSLETGVSGEDTQYF
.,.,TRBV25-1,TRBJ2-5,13,TGTGCCAGCAGTGACGGGAACTTGGAGACCCAGTACTTC,CASSDGNLETQYF
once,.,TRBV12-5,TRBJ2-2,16,TGTGCTAGTGGTTCGAGAGACAGTATCAACACCGGGGAGCTGTTTTTT,CASGSRDSINTGELFF
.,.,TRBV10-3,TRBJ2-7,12,TGTGCCACCATCGGGCTCTCCTACGAGCAGTACTTC,CATIGLSYEQYF
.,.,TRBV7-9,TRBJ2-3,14,TGTGCCAGCAGCTCCGTCGGGGGCACAGATACGCAGTATTTT,CASSSVGGTDTQYF
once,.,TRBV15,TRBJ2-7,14,TGTGCCACCGCTTCGACAGCAAGCTCCTACGAGCAGTACTTC,CATASTASSYEQYF
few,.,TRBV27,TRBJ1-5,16,TGTGCCAGCAGTCCCCTGGGGGGTGATAGCAATCAGCCCCAGCATTTT,CASSPLGGDSNQPQHF
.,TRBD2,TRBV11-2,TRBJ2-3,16,TGTGCCAGCAGCTTAGGCAGCAGGCCTAGCGGAGATACGCAGTATTTT,CASSLGSRPSGDTQYF
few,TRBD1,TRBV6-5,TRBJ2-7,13,TGTGCCAGCAGTCACGGACAGGGCTACGAGCAGTACTTC,CASSHGQGYEQYF
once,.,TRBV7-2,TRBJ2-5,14,TGTGCCAGCAGCACAAGGGTTTTCCAAGAGACCCAGTACTTC,CASSTRVFQETQYF
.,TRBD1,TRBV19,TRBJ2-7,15,TGTGCCAGTAGTATGGGGACAGGATCGGCCTACGAGCAGTACTTC,CASSMGTGSAYEQYF
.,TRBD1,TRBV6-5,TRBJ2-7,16,TGTGCCAGCAGTTATACAGGGACAGCCACAACCTACGAGCAGTACTTC,CASSYTGTATTYEQYF
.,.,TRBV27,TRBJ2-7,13,TGTGCCAGCAGTTATCAGGACTCCTACGAGCAGTACTTC,CASSYQDSYEQYF
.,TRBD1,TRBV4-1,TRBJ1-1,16,TGCGCCAGCAGCCAAGATGTAGGGACAGGGGACACTGAAGCTTTCTTT,CASSQDVGTGDTEAFF
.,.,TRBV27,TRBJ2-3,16,TGTGCCAGCAGTTTTCTGGCGGGACGGGGTCCAGATACGCAGTATTTT,CASSFLAGRGPDTQYF
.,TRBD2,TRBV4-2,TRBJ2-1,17,TGTGCCAGCAGCCAAGATCCTTCTAGCGGGTTCTACAATGAGCAGTTCTTC,CASSQDPSSGFYNEQFF
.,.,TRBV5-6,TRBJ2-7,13,TGTGCCAGCAGGCGTTTAGGGTCCTACGAGCAGTACTTC,CASRRLGSYEQYF
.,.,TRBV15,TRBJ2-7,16,TGTGCCACCAGCAGAGATAGAGCTAGCTCCCCCTACGAGCAGTACTTC,CATSRDRASSPYEQYF
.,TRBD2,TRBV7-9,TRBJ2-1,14,TGTGCCAGCAGCCCTAGCGGGAAGATCAATGAGCAGTTCTTC,CASSPSGKINEQFF
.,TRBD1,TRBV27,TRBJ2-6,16,TGTGCCAGCAGTCCCGGACAGGGTTTAGGGGCCAACGTCCTGACTTTC,CASSPGQGLGANVLTF
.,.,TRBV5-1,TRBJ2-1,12,TGCGCCAGCAGCTTGAATTCGAATGAGCAGTTCTTC,CASSLNSNEQFF
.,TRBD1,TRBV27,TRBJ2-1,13,TGTGCCAGCAGTTTATGGACAGGGGATAAGCAGTTCTTC,CASSLWTGDKQFF
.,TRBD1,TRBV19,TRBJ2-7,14,TGTGCCAGTAGTATCGGGACAGGAGACTACGAGCAGTACTTC,CASSIGTGDYEQYF
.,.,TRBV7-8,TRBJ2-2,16,TGTGCCAGCAGCAACAAAGGACAGCTAAACACCGGGGAGCTGTTTTTT,CASSNKGQLNTGELFF
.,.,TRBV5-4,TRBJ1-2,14,TGTGCCAGCAGCTTGGGGGGGGCGTCCTGGGGCTACACCTTC,CASSLGGASWGYTF
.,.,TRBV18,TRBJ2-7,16,TGTGCCAGCTCACCACCTGGGATCCTCCCTCAGGACGAGCAGTACTTC,CASSPPGILPQDEQYF
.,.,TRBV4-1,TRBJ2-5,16,TGCGCCAGCAGCCAAGAAGGGCAGGGGTACCAAGAGACCCAGTACTTC,CASSQEGQGYQETQYF
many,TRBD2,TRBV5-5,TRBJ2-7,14,TGTGCCAGCAGCCCGACTAGCGGGAGCTTCGAGCAGTACTTC,CASSPTSGSFEQYF
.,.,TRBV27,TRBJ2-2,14,TGTGCCAGCAGTACCAGGGAACGGGGCGGGGAGCTGTTTTTT,CASSTRERGGELFF
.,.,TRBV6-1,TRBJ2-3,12,TGTGCCACTCGACACTTCACAGATACGCAGTATTTT,CATRHFTDTQYF
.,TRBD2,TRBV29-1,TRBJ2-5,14,TGCAGCGGACAACTAGCGGGAGCTATGGAGACCCAGTACTTC,CSGQLAGAMETQYF
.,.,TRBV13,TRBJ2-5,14,TGTGCCAGCCGACCGTGGGGGGAGCAAGAGACCCAGTACTTC,CASRPWGEQETQYF
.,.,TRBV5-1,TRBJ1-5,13,TGCGCCAGCAGCTTGACAGGTTGGCAGCCCCAGCATTTT,CASSLTGWQPQHF
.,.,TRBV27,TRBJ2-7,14,TGTGCCAGCAGTTTATTGGGTTGGGACTACGAGCAGTACTTC,CASSLLGWDYEQYF
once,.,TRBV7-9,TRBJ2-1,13,TGTGCCAGCAGCCCACCGACTAGGCATGAGCAGTTCTTC,CASSPPTRHEQFF
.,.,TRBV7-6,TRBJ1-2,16,TGTGCCAGCAGCTTAGCAGGAGGTCAGGGTCTAGGGGGCTACACCTTC,CASSLAGGQGLGGYTF
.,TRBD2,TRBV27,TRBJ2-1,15,TGTGCCAGCAGTCACCGGACTAGCGGGAAGGATGAGCAGTTCTTC,CASSHRTSGKDEQFF
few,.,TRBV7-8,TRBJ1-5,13,TGTGCCAGCAGCTTAGCAGACAATCAGCCCCAGCATTTT,CASSLADNQPQHF
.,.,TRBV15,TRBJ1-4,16,TGTGCCACTGGGGGACAAGGGAAAACAACTAATGAAAAACTGTTTTTT,CATGGQGKTTNEKLFF
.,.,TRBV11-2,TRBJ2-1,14,TGTGCCAGCAGCTTAGAGGGGCCCTACAATGAGCAGTTCTTC,CASSLEGPYNEQFF